There are a few counts of the clone carrying this T cell receptor (beta chain). The antigen is undetermined. Treatment described: roughly 11-day PBMC culture with coronavirus spike peptide pools or control peptides (ViraFEST assay). The data stem from a study of vaccination and CD4 T cells after COVID-19. Study-level points and caveats: Researchers report that a median approximately 86% of reactive clones in convalescent patients surfaced only post-vaccination.

Germline V gene data show CDR1 as SNHLY and CDR2 as FYNNEI. The CDR3 has 14 amino acids. The V end was cut by 5 bases, the J end by 4 bases, with 14 bases between. With the Oncomine TCR Beta short-read assay, DNA from cultured CD4+ T cells was sequenced. TCRdb independently ran MiXCR on the PCR reads; one entry per CDR3 protein. The sample shows 15,000 or so distinct CDR3 sequences, about 55% of them seen only once. Material: CD4+ T cells from blood, cultured in vitro, obtained before SARS-CoV-2 vaccination. The TCR originated in a human donor who had recovered from COVID-19. The chain links TRBV2 to TRBJ2-5; D unclear. The CDR3: CASSPTAPPETQYF. In nucleotides, the CDR3 is TGTGCCAGCAGTCCCACGGCCCCGCCAGAGACCCAGTACTTC.